This TCR beta chain was sequenced in a study of control samples from healthy donors and cancer patients. The data were produced by immunoSEQ multiplex PCR, yet TCRdb's version contains in-frame clones alone and is incomplete. The sample has approximately 100,000 clones; more than 75% are singletons. The CDR3 sequence is 16 residues long. Trimming shortened V by 0 bases and J by 6 bases, and 17 bases separated the two germline ends. CDR1 and CDR2 from the germline V gene are GTSNPN and SVGIG (reference sequence). The source is a woman in her 40s in good health. The chain carries TRBV30 and TRBJ1-4, with unresolved D. Sequences were obtained from blood. CDR3 nucleotide sequence: TGTGCCTGGAGTGTACGAACGGGGATTTACGATGAAAAACTGTTTTTT. As protein: CAWSVRTGIYDEKLFF.